This T cell receptor beta chain derives from a study of PD-1 blockade in classical Hodgkin lymphoma. A word on this clone: Its target is unknown.

Patients all relapsed after autologous stem cell transplantation, and there was variation in brentuximab vedotin exposure. The study recorded best responses of complete response, partial response or progressive disease. General study points: Researchers reported that CD4+ TCR diversity, though not CD8+, rose significantly by C4D1.

The table came from immunoSEQ multiplex PCR; TCRdb's copy has only in-frame clones and leaves some out. The sample lists roughly 41,000 clones, around 88% occurring once. The sequencing used peripheral blood mononuclear cells (PBMCs), collected before the second cycle of nivolumab. This TCR was sampled from a human donor with classical Hodgkin lymphoma.

For the CDR3, the DNA is TGTGCCACCAGCAGTAGGAGTTTTAGCAATCAGCCCCAGCATTTT. It yields the protein CATSSRSFSNQPQHF. This chain joins TRBV15 and TRBJ1-5; D call uncertain. Per germline, CDR1 LNHNV and CDR2 YYDKDF (reference sequence). The CDR3 spans 15 residues. Trimming removed 3 bases from V and 0 bases from J, with 9 bases in between.